This T cell receptor (beta chain) was identified in a study of cytomegalovirus exposure and HLA in healthy donors. Use of 60 Vbeta and 13 Jbeta primers characterized the PCR. The data were produced by immunoSEQ multiplex PCR, yet TCRdb's version contains in-frame clones alone and is incomplete. The table has about 94,000 clones, 74% seen once. The CDR3 extends over 12 amino acids. Trimming took 7 bases from V and 5 from J, leaving 11 bases between them. Germline V CDR1 and CDR2: MDHEN, SYDVKM. V gene TRBV28 combines with J gene TRBJ1-1; no definite D call. This clonotype was sampled from a man in his thirties or forties in good health and CMV-seropositive. The sample taken for sequencing was PBMCs. DNA for the CDR3: TGTGCCAGCATCAATGAGGGAACTGAAGCTTTCTTT. As protein: CASINEGTEAFF.